A selection of T cell receptor beta chains follows, all from one sample in a study of shared clonotypes between healthy human individuals. Clones were sequenced by immunoSEQ multiplex PCR, and TCRdb holds only the in-frame ones, with some missing. The table records 2 million to 2.5 million clones, about 92% of them present only once. The sequenced material came from naive CD4+ T cells from PBMCs. These receptor sequences come from a man aged 18 to 30 in good health. Some clones in this sample may be carry-over from other donors' samples. Both conserved end residues are part of each CDR3. Each record gives: CDR3 protein, CDR3 DNA, D gene, V gene, J gene, clone size. A D gene is named only where the DNA matches it firmly. The size entry is marked missing in some rows and otherwise reads once, few, many or a size class.

cdr3_aa: CASSRLAAQYNEQFF
cdr3_nt: TGTGCCAGCAGCAGACTAGCGGCACAGTACAATGAGCAGTTCTTC
d_call: TRBD2
v_call: TRBV7-2
j_call: TRBJ2-1
clone_size: .

cdr3_aa: CASSLVGGFPTDTQYF
cdr3_nt: TGTGCCAGCAGCTTAGTGGGCGGGTTCCCCACAGATACGCAGTATTTT
d_call: .
v_call: TRBV7-2
j_call: TRBJ2-3
clone_size: .

cdr3_aa: CASSWGLRETQYF
cdr3_nt: TGCGCCAGCAGCTGGGGGTTAAGAGAGACCCAGTACTTC
d_call: .
v_call: TRBV5-1
j_call: TRBJ2-5
clone_size: .

cdr3_aa: CASSPLYSAFF
cdr3_nt: TGCGCCAGCAGTCCCCTTTACTCAGCTTTCTTT
d_call: .
v_call: TRBV23-1
j_call: TRBJ1-1
clone_size: .

cdr3_aa: CASSLDGPANTEAFF
cdr3_nt: TGTGCCAGCAGCTTGGACGGTCCGGCGAACACTGAAGCTTTCTTT
d_call: .
v_call: TRBV5-4
j_call: TRBJ1-1
clone_size: .

cdr3_aa: CASRKQGGYGETQYF
cdr3_nt: TGTGCCAGCAGGAAGCAGGGAGGTTACGGAGAGACCCAGTACTTC
d_call: .
v_call: TRBV2
j_call: TRBJ2-5
clone_size: once

cdr3_aa: CASTQGGYGPQHF
cdr3_nt: TGTGCCAGCACCCAGGGCGGGTACGGGCCCCAGCATTTT
d_call: .
v_call: TRBV28
j_call: TRBJ1-5
clone_size: .

cdr3_aa: CARVGEGRWTEAFF
cdr3_nt: TGTGCCAGGGTTGGTGAGGGACGATGGACTGAAGCTTTCTTT
d_call: .
v_call: TRBV21-1
j_call: TRBJ1-1
clone_size: .

cdr3_aa: CASSLDGTFGNTIYF
cdr3_nt: TGTGCCAGCAGTTTAGACGGGACATTTGGAAACACCATATATTTT
d_call: .
v_call: TRBV5-4
j_call: TRBJ1-3
clone_size: .

cdr3_aa: CASTRRRVSYEQYF
cdr3_nt: TGTGCCAGCACCCGACGGAGAGTCTCCTACGAGCAGTACTTC
d_call: .
v_call: TRBV28
j_call: TRBJ2-7
clone_size: .

cdr3_aa: CAISESRDQPQHF
cdr3_nt: TGTGCCATCAGTGAGTCTAGGGATCAGCCCCAGCATTTT
d_call: .
v_call: TRBV10-3
j_call: TRBJ1-5
clone_size: once

cdr3_aa: CSVEDIGGSSYNEQFF
cdr3_nt: TGCAGCGTTGAAGATATTGGCGGGAGCTCCTACAATGAGCAGTTCTTC
d_call: TRBD2
v_call: TRBV29-1
j_call: TRBJ2-1
clone_size: .

cdr3_aa: CASSGGRGNTDTQYF
cdr3_nt: TGTGCCAGCAGTGGGGGGCGCGGGAACACAGATACGCAGTATTTT
d_call: .
v_call: TRBV28
j_call: TRBJ2-3
clone_size: .

cdr3_aa: CASSSIDRLNTEAFF
cdr3_nt: TGTGCCAGCAGCTCAATTGACAGGCTTAACACTGAAGCTTTCTTT
d_call: .
v_call: TRBV4-2
j_call: TRBJ1-1
clone_size: .

cdr3_aa: CASSPGRTTNYGYTF
cdr3_nt: TGCGCCAGCAGCCCAGGAAGGACAACTAACTATGGCTACACCTTC
d_call: .
v_call: TRBV4-1
j_call: TRBJ1-2
clone_size: .

cdr3_aa: CASSPGAAGLNTEAFF
cdr3_nt: TGTGCCAGTAGTCCCGGGGCGGCCGGGTTGAACACTGAAGCTTTCTTT
d_call: .
v_call: TRBV19
j_call: TRBJ1-1
clone_size: .

cdr3_aa: CASSSTSLEAFF
cdr3_nt: TGTGCCAGCAGTTCGACAAGCCTTGAAGCTTTCTTT
d_call: .
v_call: TRBV2
j_call: TRBJ1-1
clone_size: .

cdr3_aa: CASSSHPYNEQFF
cdr3_nt: TGCGCCAGCAGTTCCCACCCTTACAATGAGCAGTTCTTC
d_call: .
v_call: TRBV10-1
j_call: TRBJ2-1
clone_size: .

cdr3_aa: CASSETGGDQPQHF
cdr3_nt: TGTGCCAGCAGCGAGACAGGGGGCGATCAGCCCCAGCATTTT
d_call: TRBD1
v_call: TRBV2
j_call: TRBJ1-5
clone_size: .

cdr3_aa: CASSSARASTNEKLFF
cdr3_nt: TGTGCCAGCAGCTCCGCTAGGGCATCAACTAATGAAAAACTGTTTTTT
d_call: .
v_call: TRBV7-9
j_call: TRBJ1-4
clone_size: .

cdr3_aa: CASILFTGRNTIYF
cdr3_nt: TGTGCCAGCATTCTGTTCACAGGGAGAAACACCATATATTTT
d_call: .
v_call: TRBV2
j_call: TRBJ1-3
clone_size: .

cdr3_aa: CASSLGRGTYNEQFF
cdr3_nt: TGTGCCAGCAGCTTAGGTCGCGGGACCTACAATGAGCAGTTCTTC
d_call: .
v_call: TRBV7-6
j_call: TRBJ2-1
clone_size: .

cdr3_aa: CASSGHRRSATNEKLFF
cdr3_nt: TGTGCCAGCAGCGGCCACCGCCGGAGCGCAACTAATGAAAAACTGTTTTTT
d_call: .
v_call: TRBV27
j_call: TRBJ1-4
clone_size: .

cdr3_aa: CASSVDLGEQFF
cdr3_nt: TGTGCCAGCAGCGTCGACCTCGGTGAGCAGTTCTTC
d_call: .
v_call: TRBV9
j_call: TRBJ2-1
clone_size: .

cdr3_aa: CAWTAGVTDTQYF
cdr3_nt: TGTGCCTGGACTGCGGGAGTCACAGATACGCAGTATTTT
d_call: TRBD2
v_call: TRBV30
j_call: TRBJ2-3
clone_size: .

cdr3_aa: CASSFLQGARETQYF
cdr3_nt: TGCGCCAGCAGCTTTCTTCAGGGTGCTCGGGAGACCCAGTACTTC
d_call: .
v_call: TRBV5-1
j_call: TRBJ2-5
clone_size: .

cdr3_aa: CASGITGGSSGRSYEQYF
cdr3_nt: TGTGCCAGCGGGATAACAGGGGGCTCGAGCGGGAGGAGCTACGAGCAGTACTTC
d_call: .
v_call: TRBV28
j_call: TRBJ2-7
clone_size: .

cdr3_aa: CAWSEGRGEKLFF
cdr3_nt: TGTGCCTGGAGTGAGGGGCGGGGTGAAAAACTGTTTTTT
d_call: .
v_call: TRBV30
j_call: TRBJ1-4
clone_size: .

cdr3_aa: CASSPQGAGANVLTF
cdr3_nt: TGCGCCAGCAGCCCCCAGGGGGCTGGGGCCAACGTCCTGACTTTC
d_call: TRBD1
v_call: TRBV4-1
j_call: TRBJ2-6
clone_size: .

cdr3_aa: CASSLLSGGRAGEQYF
cdr3_nt: TGCGCCAGCAGCCTCCTCTCGGGGGGTCGGGCGGGGGAGCAGTACTTC
d_call: TRBD2
v_call: TRBV4-1
j_call: TRBJ2-7
clone_size: .

cdr3_aa: CASSSPGKTGEKLFF
cdr3_nt: TGTGCCAGCAGTTCCCCAGGGAAGACTGGTGAAAAACTGTTTTTT
d_call: .
v_call: TRBV28
j_call: TRBJ1-4
clone_size: .

cdr3_aa: CASSPGTSGDEQFF
cdr3_nt: TGTGCCAGCAGCCCAGGGACTAGCGGCGATGAGCAGTTCTTC
d_call: TRBD2
v_call: TRBV7-3
j_call: TRBJ2-1
clone_size: few

cdr3_aa: CAWIGQLNTEAFF
cdr3_nt: TGTGCCTGGATAGGACAGTTGAACACTGAAGCTTTCTTT
d_call: .
v_call: TRBV30
j_call: TRBJ1-1
clone_size: .

cdr3_aa: CASSRTTYEQYF
cdr3_nt: TGTGCCAGCAGCCGCACGACCTACGAGCAGTACTTC
d_call: .
v_call: TRBV7-8
j_call: TRBJ2-7
clone_size: .

cdr3_aa: CASSLLRTDTQYF
cdr3_nt: TGTGCCAGCAGCTTACTTAGAACAGATACGCAGTATTTT
d_call: .
v_call: TRBV7-2
j_call: TRBJ2-3
clone_size: .

cdr3_aa: CASSPDRARGTGELFF
cdr3_nt: TGTGCCAGCAGCCCAGACAGGGCCAGGGGCACCGGGGAGCTGTTTTTT
d_call: TRBD1
v_call: TRBV7-8
j_call: TRBJ2-2
clone_size: .

cdr3_aa: CASSFDRRETQYF
cdr3_nt: TGTGCCAGCAGCTTCGACAGGCGGGAGACCCAGTACTTC
d_call: .
v_call: TRBV7-3
j_call: TRBJ2-5
clone_size: .

cdr3_aa: CASSPRQGGTQYF
cdr3_nt: TGTGCCAGCAGCCCCCGCCAGGGGGGGACCCAGTACTTC
d_call: .
v_call: TRBV7-9
j_call: TRBJ2-5
clone_size: .

cdr3_aa: CASSLRTGPNTEAFF
cdr3_nt: TGCGCCAGCAGCTTAAGGACAGGACCGAACACTGAAGCTTTCTTT
d_call: TRBD1
v_call: TRBV5-1
j_call: TRBJ1-1
clone_size: .

cdr3_aa: CASSSLRGTDTQYF
cdr3_nt: TGTGCCAGCAGCTCCTTGAGGGGCACAGATACGCAGTATTTT
d_call: .
v_call: TRBV7-2
j_call: TRBJ2-3
clone_size: .

cdr3_aa: CATEGQGDNYGYTF
cdr3_nt: TGTGCCACCGAGGGGCAGGGGGATAACTATGGCTACACCTTC
d_call: TRBD1
v_call: TRBV28
j_call: TRBJ1-2
clone_size: .

cdr3_aa: CAISTPHRGVDTEAFF
cdr3_nt: TGTGCCATCAGTACGCCGCACAGGGGAGTGGACACTGAAGCTTTCTTT
d_call: TRBD1
v_call: TRBV10-3
j_call: TRBJ1-1
clone_size: .

cdr3_aa: CASSLRQRGHEQFF
cdr3_nt: TGCGCCAGCAGCCTCCGACAGCGCGGCCATGAGCAGTTCTTC
d_call: .
v_call: TRBV4-3
j_call: TRBJ2-1
clone_size: .

cdr3_aa: CASSPAGTVYEQYF
cdr3_nt: TGTGCCAGCTCACCAGCAGGGACTGTCTACGAGCAGTACTTC
d_call: .
v_call: TRBV18
j_call: TRBJ2-7
clone_size: .

cdr3_aa: CASSFGGSTDTQYF
cdr3_nt: TGCGCCAGCAGCTTCGGGGGGAGCACAGATACGCAGTATTTT
d_call: TRBD2
v_call: TRBV5-1
j_call: TRBJ2-3
clone_size: .

cdr3_aa: CASSPTPEMNTEAFF
cdr3_nt: TGTGCCAGCAGCCCCACCCCGGAAATGAACACTGAAGCTTTCTTT
d_call: .
v_call: TRBV4-2
j_call: TRBJ1-1
clone_size: .

cdr3_aa: CASSRAQITVDTQYF
cdr3_nt: TGTGCCAGCAGCCGTGCGCAGATCACGGTTGATACGCAGTATTTT
d_call: .
v_call: TRBV5-5
j_call: TRBJ2-3
clone_size: .

cdr3_aa: CASSPNPGLSYNEQFF
cdr3_nt: TGTGCCAGCTCACCAAACCCGGGTCTCTCCTACAATGAGCAGTTCTTC
d_call: .
v_call: TRBV18
j_call: TRBJ2-1
clone_size: .

cdr3_aa: CASSLDSGFNYGYTF
cdr3_nt: TGTGCCAGCAGCTTAGACTCGGGATTTAACTATGGCTACACCTTC
d_call: .
v_call: TRBV7-8
j_call: TRBJ1-2
clone_size: .

cdr3_aa: CASLQGWSTEAFF
cdr3_nt: TGTGCCAGCCTTCAAGGGTGGAGCACTGAAGCTTTCTTT
d_call: .
v_call: TRBV7-2
j_call: TRBJ1-1
clone_size: .

cdr3_aa: CASSPTIQETQYF
cdr3_nt: TGTGCCAGCTCACCAACAATACAAGAGACCCAGTACTTC
d_call: .
v_call: TRBV18
j_call: TRBJ2-5
clone_size: .

cdr3_aa: CASGINYGYTF
cdr3_nt: TGTGCCAGCGGGATTAACTATGGCTACACCTTC
d_call: .
v_call: TRBV28
j_call: TRBJ1-2
clone_size: few

cdr3_aa: CASAGGSTDTQYF
cdr3_nt: TGTGCCAGCGCAGGGGGAAGCACAGATACGCAGTATTTT
d_call: TRBD1
v_call: TRBV5-8
j_call: TRBJ2-3
clone_size: once

cdr3_aa: CASSSQRSGGQYF
cdr3_nt: TGTGCCAGCAGCTCTCAGAGGTCAGGGGGGCAGTACTTC
d_call: TRBD1
v_call: TRBV28
j_call: TRBJ2-7
clone_size: .